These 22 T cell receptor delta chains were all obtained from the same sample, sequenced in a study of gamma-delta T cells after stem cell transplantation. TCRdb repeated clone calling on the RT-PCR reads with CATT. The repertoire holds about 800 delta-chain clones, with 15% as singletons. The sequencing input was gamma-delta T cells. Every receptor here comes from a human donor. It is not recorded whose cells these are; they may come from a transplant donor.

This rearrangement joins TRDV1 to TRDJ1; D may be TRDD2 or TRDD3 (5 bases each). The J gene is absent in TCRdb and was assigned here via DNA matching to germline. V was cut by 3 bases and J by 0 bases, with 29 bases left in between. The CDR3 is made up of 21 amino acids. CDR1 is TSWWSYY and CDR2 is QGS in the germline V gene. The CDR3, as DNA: TGTGCTCTTGGGGACTTACTTGCTGATACTTCCCGGGTACGGTACACCGATAAACTCATCTTT. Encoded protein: CALGDLLADTSRVRYTDKLIF.

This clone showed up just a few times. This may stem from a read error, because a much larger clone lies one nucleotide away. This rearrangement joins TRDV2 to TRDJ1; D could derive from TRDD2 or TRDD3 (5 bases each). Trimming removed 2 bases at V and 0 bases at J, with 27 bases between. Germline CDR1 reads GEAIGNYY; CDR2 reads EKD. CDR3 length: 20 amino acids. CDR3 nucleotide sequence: TGTGCCTGTGACAGCCTACGCTCATCTTCCCCGGGGGCGTACACCGATAAACTCATCTTT. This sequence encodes CACDSLRSSSPGAYTDKLIF.

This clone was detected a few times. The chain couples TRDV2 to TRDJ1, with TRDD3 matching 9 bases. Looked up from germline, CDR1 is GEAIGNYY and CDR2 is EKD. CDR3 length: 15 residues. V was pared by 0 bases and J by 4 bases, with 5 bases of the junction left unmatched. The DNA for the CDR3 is TGTGCCTGTGACACCGTTGGGGGATATAGCGATAAACTCATCTTT. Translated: CACDTVGGYSDKLIF.

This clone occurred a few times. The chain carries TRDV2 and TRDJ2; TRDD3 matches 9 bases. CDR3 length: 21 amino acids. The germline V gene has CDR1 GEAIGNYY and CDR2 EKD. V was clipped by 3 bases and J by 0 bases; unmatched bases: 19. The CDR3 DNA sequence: TGTGCCTGTGACCCGGTGCGGATCTTGGGGGATAGGGGAGCTTTGACAGCACAACTCTTCTTT. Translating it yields CACDPVRILGDRGALTAQLFF.

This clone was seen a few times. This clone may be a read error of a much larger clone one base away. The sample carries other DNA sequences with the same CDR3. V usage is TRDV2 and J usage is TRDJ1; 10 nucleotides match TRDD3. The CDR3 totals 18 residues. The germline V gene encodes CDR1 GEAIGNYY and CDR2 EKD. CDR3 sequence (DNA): TGTGCCTGTGACACCTGGATTGGGGGATACTCGTACACCGATAAGCTCATCTTT. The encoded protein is CACDTWIGGYSYTDKLIF.

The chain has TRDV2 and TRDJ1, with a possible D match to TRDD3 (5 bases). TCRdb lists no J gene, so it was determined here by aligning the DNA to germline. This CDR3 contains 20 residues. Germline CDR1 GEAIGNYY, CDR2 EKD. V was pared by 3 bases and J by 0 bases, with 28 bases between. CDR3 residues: CACDPGGMGRKTGNTDKLIF. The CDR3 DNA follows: TGTGCCTGTGACCCCGGTGGAATGGGGAGAAAAACAGGTAACACCGATAAACTCATCTTT.

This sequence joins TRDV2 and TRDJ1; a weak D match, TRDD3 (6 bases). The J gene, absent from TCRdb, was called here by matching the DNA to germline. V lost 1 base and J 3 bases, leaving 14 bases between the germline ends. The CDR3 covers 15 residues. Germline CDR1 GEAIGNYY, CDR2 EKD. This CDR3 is CACDTLLGGSDKLIF. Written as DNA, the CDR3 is TGTGCCTGTGACACGTTACTGGGTGGGTCCGATAAACTCATCTTT.

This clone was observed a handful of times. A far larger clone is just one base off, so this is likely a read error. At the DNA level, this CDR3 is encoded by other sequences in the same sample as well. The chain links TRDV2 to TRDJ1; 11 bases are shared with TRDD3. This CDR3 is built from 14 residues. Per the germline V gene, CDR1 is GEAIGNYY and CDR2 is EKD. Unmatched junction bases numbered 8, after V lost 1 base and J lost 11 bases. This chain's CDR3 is CACDTLGDTGKLIF. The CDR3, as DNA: TGTGCCTGTGACACTCTGGGGGATACCGGTAAGCTCATCTTT.

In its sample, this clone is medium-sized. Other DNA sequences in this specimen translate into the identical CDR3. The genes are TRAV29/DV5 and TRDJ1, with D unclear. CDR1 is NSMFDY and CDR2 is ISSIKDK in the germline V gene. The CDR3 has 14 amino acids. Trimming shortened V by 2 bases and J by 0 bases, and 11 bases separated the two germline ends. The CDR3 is CAARHPRYTDKLIF. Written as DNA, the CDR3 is TGTGCAGCAAGACACCCCCGGTACACCGATAAACTCATCTTT.

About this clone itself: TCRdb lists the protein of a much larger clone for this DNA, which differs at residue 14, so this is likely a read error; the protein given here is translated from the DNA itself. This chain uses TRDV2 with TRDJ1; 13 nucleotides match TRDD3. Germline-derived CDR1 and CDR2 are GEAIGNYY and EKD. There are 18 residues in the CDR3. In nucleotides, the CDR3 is TGTGCCTGTGACACCCTAAAATTACTGGGGGATACGACCGTTAAACTCATCTTT. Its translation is CACDTLKLLGDTTVKLIF.

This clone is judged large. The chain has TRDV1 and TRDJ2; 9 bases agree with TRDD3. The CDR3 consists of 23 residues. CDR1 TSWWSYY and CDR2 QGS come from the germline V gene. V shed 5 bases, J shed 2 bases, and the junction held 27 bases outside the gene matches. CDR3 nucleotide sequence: TGTGCTCTTGGGAAGGGGATCCTACTGAAATACGGGGGGATACTGGACTTGACAGCACAACTCTTCTTT. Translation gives CALGKGILLKYGGILDLTAQLFF.

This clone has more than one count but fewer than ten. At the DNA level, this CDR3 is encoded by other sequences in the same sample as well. CDR3 sequence reads: CALGERRGDTSWDTRQMFF. The CDR3 bases are TGTGCTCTTGGGGAAAGAAGAGGGGATACCTCCTGGGACACCCGACAGATGTTTTTC. V and J are TRDV1 and TRDJ3, with 8 positions matching TRDD3. This CDR3 has 19 amino acids. The trim removed 2 bases at V and 0 bases at J, leaving 6 bases unmatched. CDR1 and CDR2 (germline): TSWWSYY, QGS.

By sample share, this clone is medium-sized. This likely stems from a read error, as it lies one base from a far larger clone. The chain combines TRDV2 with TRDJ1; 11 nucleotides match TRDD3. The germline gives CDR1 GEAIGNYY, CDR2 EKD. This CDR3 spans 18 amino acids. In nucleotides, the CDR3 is TGTGCCCGTGACATAGTGGGGGATACGCGATCTTACACCGATAAACTCATCTTT. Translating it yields CARDIVGDTRSYTDKLIF.

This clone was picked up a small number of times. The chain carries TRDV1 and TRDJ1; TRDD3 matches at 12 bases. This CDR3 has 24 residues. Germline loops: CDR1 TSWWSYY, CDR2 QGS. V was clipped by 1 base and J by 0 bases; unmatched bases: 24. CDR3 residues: CALGERDHSDYWGILGDYTDKLIF. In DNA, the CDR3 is TGTGCTCTTGGGGAACGAGACCACTCAGATTACTGGGGGATACTGGGGGACTACACCGATAAACTCATCTTT.

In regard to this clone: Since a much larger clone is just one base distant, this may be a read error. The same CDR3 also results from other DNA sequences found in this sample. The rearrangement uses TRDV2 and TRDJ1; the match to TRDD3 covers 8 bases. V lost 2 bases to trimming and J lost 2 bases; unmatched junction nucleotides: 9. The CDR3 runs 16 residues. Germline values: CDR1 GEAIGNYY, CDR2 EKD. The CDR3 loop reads CACDILGDLYTDKLIF. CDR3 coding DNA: TGTGCCTGTGACATTTTGGGGGATCTTTATACCGATAAACTCATCTTT.

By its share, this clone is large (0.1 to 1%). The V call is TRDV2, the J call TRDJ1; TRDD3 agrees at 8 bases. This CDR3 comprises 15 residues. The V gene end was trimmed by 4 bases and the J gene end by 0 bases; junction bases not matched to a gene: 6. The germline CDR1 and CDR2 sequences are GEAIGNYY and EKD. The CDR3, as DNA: TGTGCCTGTGAAAGACTGGGGGTCCACACCGATAAACTCATCTTT. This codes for CACERLGVHTDKLIF.

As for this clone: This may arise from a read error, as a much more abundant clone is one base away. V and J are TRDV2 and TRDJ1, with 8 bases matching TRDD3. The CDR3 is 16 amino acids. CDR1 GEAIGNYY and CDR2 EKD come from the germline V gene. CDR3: CACDILGDLYTGKLIF. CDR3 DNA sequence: TGTGCCTGTGACATTTTGGGGGATCTTTACACCGGTAAACTCATCTTT.

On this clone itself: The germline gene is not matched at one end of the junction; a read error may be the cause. The CDR3 sequence: CAIGEIEPPDWGIKDKLIF. The CDR3, as DNA: TGTGCTATTGGGGAAATAGAGCCCCCCGACTGGGGGATAAAGGATAAACTCATCTTT. The gene calls are TRDV1 and TRDJ1, with 11 bases identical to TRDD3. The CDR3 is made up of 19 amino acids. Germline V gene sequence: CDR1 TSWWSYY, CDR2 QGS.

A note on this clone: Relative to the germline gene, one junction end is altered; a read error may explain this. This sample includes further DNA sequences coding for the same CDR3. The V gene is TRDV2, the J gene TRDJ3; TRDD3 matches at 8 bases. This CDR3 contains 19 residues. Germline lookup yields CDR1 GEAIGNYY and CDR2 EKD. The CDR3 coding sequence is TGTGCCTGTGACACCCTGGGGGACAAGAGCTCCTGGGACACCCGACAGATGTTCTTC. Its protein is CACDTLGDKSSWDTRQMFF.

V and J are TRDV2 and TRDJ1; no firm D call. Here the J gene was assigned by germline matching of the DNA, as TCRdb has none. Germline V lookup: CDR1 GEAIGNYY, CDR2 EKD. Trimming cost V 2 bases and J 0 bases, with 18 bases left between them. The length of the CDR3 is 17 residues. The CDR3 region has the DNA TGTGCCTGTGACAACCTCCGTACTGAAAGTTACACCGATAAACTCATCTTT. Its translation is CACDNLRTESYTDKLIF.

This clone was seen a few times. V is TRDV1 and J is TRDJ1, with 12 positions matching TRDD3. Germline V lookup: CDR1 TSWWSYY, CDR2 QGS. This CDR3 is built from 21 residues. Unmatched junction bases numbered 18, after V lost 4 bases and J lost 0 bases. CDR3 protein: CALGVARVLLLGDTYTDKLIF. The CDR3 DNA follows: TGTGCTCTTGGGGTAGCTAGGGTTCTCCTCCTGGGGGATACGTACACCGATAAACTCATCTTT.

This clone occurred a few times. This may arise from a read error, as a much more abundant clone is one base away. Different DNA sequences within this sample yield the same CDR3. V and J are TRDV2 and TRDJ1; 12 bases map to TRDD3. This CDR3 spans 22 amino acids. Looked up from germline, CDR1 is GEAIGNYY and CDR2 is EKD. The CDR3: CACDTVGTGGYTHSEYTDKLIF. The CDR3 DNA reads TGTGCCTGCGACACGGTGGGAACTGGGGGATACACTCACTCAGAGTACACCGATAAACTCATCTTT.